The 19 T cell receptor beta chains listed next were all sequenced from one sample in a study of post-analysis software for immune sequencing data. General study results and limits: With TRBV5-6, TRBV5-1 and TRBV20-1 included, about five TRBV segments were more frequent in patients than in controls.

These receptors are not linked to any known antigen. Incorporated into the TCR beta cDNA libraries were unique molecular identifiers, which served to reduce PCR and sequencing biases. One entry per CDR3 protein, called by TCRdb with MiXCR from the PCR reads. Of around 710,000 distinct CDR3 sequences in the sample, about 45% were seen once. Sequences were obtained from blood. The receptors derive from a girl aged 5-17 years with multiple sclerosis.

In its sample, this clonotype was seen a few times. This rearrangement joins TRBV5-1 to TRBJ2-1, with 8 bases aligning to TRBD1. Germline V lookup: CDR1 SGHRS, CDR2 YFSETQ. This CDR3 contains 15 residues. With 7 bases clipped from V and 7 bases from J, the junction kept 13 bases outside the gene matches. CDR3 DNA sequence: TGCGCCAGCCGGACCCTGGGACACAGGGGGAATGAGCAGTTCTTC. Translating it yields CASRTLGHRGNEQFF.

The chain uses TRBV15 and TRBJ2-7, with D hard to call. Judging by the DNA end, TRBJ2-5 fits better; the J call may be wrong. CDR1 is LNHNV and CDR2 is YYDKDF in the germline V gene (reference sequence). The CDR3 runs to 13 residues. CDR3 sequence (DNA): TGTGCCACCAGCAGACGGAGACAAGAGACCCAGTACTTC. Amino acid sequence: CATSRRRQETQYF.

V gene TRBV29-1 combines with J gene TRBJ1-1, with D maybe TRBD1 (6 bases). The germline gives CDR1 SQVTM, CDR2 ANQGSEA. Trimming removed 8 bases from V and 4 bases from J, with 14 bases in between. The CDR3 consists of 12 residues. The DNA for the CDR3 is TGCAGCACCGTGACAGGCGGCACTGAAGCTTTCTTT. It codes for CSTVTGGTEAFF.

Worth noting for this clonotype: In this CDR3 the conserved last residue, phenylalanine or tryptophan, is missing, so a read error is likely. The chain couples TRBV29-1 to TRBJ2-5, with 14 bases aligning to TRBD2. The end of the DNA fits TRBJ2-7 better, so the J call may be wrong. Germline V gives CDR1 SQVTM, CDR2 ANQGSEA. The CDR3 spans 13 residues. In DNA form, the CDR3 reads TGCAGCGTTATGACTAGCGGGAGGGGCGAGCAGTACTGC. It specifies CSVMTSGRGEQYC.

This clonotype was observed a few times. V gene TRBV12-3 or TRBV12-4 combines with J gene TRBJ1-1; D is unclear. This CDR3 spans 14 amino acids. V was pared by 1 base and J by 1 base, with 7 bases between. The CDR3 DNA follows: TGTGCCAGCAGTTTAGGCTGGACGAACACTGAAGCTTTCTTT. This encodes CASSLGWTNTEAFF.

This clonotype was seen only a few times. The chain uses TRBV4-1 and TRBJ2-3; unclear D gene. V was clipped by 1 base and J by 4 bases, with 24 bases between them. This CDR3 has 19 amino acids. The germline CDR1 and CDR2 sequences are MGHRA and YSYEKL. CDR3 region: CASSQGTNIDERSPDTQYF. CDR3 nucleotides: TGCGCCAGCAGCCAAGGGACGAACATTGACGAAAGGTCCCCAGATACGCAGTATTTT.

This clonotype appeared a few times. The chain carries TRBV7-2 and TRBJ2-7; the match to TRBD1 covers 11 bases. Germline values: CDR1 SGHTA, CDR2 FQGNSA. With 3 bases clipped from V and 0 bases from J, the junction kept 10 bases outside the gene matches. The CDR3 loop spans 18 amino acids. The CDR3 region is CASSLPPRTGGISYEQYF. The CDR3 DNA follows: TGTGCCAGCAGCTTGCCCCCGAGGACAGGGGGCATCTCCTACGAGCAGTACTTC.

The chain carries TRBV5-1 and TRBJ2-5; D might be TRBD1 or TRBD2, each matching 5 bases. The germline CDR1 and CDR2 sequences are SGHRS and YFSETQ. Trimming removed 2 bases at V and 1 base at J, with 12 bases between. The length of the CDR3 is 15 residues. The CDR3 sequence: CASSLVRDPQETQYF. The CDR3 nucleotides are TGCGCCAGCAGCTTAGTTAGGGACCCCCAAGAGACCCAGTACTTC.

To note about this clonotype: One end of the junction is discordant with germline, which a read error may explain. The genes are TRBV11-2 and TRBJ2-4; perhaps D is TRBD1 or TRBD2 (5 bases each). CDR3 length: 12 amino acids. Germline-derived CDR1 and CDR2 are SGHAT and FQNNGV. CDR3 amino acids: CAISLARQGQYF. DNA of the CDR3: TGTGCCATCAGCTTAGCGAGGCAGGGACAGTACTTC. The full variable domain, rest sourced from reference TRBV11-2 and TRBJ2-4, is EAGVAQSPRYKIIEKRQSVAFWCNPISGHATLYWYQQILGQGPKLLIQFQNNGVVDDSQLPKDRFSAERLKGVDSTLKIQPAKLEDSAVYLCAISLARQGQYFGAGTRLSVL.

The rearrangement joins TRBV7-9 to TRBJ1-1, with TRBD1 matching 11 bases. CDR1 is SEHNR and CDR2 is FQNEAQ in the germline V gene (reference sequence). Germline trimming cut 5 bases from V and 5 bases from J; bases unmatched to any gene: 7. This CDR3 spans 15 amino acids. The CDR3 spells CASSPGTGGGTEAFF. In nucleotides, the CDR3 is TGTGCCAGCAGCCCAGGGACAGGGGGGGGAACTGAAGCTTTCTTT.

Here the CDR3 DNA reads TGTGCCAGCAGCCCCTCTCGACGGGGCCAGGGGTATGAAAAACTGTTTTTT. Translation gives CASSPSRRGQGYEKLFF. V is TRBV6-1 and J is TRBJ1-4; D might be TRBD1 (6 bases). The V end lost 6 bases, the J end lost 6 bases, and 23 bases lay between the germline ends. CDR3 length: 17 amino acids. Germline V gene lookup returns CDR1 MNHNS and CDR2 SASEGT.

Comment on this clonotype: One end of the junction is discordant with germline, which a read error may explain. This chain joins TRBV24-1 and TRBJ1-2; TRBD1 aligns across 9 bases. Germline V gene sequence: CDR1 KGHDR, CDR2 SFDVKD. CDR3 length equals 13 residues. The CDR3 nucleotides are TGTGCCAGACCCCGACAGGGGGACTATGACTACACCTTC. Its translation is CARPRQGDYDYTF.

This clonotype was detected only a few times. The rearrangement links TRBV6-2 or TRBV6-3 to TRBJ2-1; D is undetermined. Per the germline V gene, CDR1 is MNHEY and CDR2 is SVGEGT. The CDR3 is made up of 15 amino acids. V was cut by 2 bases and J by 1 base, with 9 bases left in between. CDR3 sequence reads: CASSYGSVSYNEQFF. The CDR3 DNA reads as TGTGCCAGCAGTTACGGGTCAGTATCCTACAATGAGCAGTTCTTC.

J is TRBJ2-1 and V is TRBV4-3; unclear D gene. Germline V gene sequence: CDR1 LGHNA, CDR2 YSLEER. Trimming left V 0 bases short and J 7 bases short, with 19 bases between. This CDR3 has 17 amino acids. CDR3 protein: CASSQDREVIIGNEQFF. In nucleotides, the CDR3 is TGCGCCAGCAGCCAAGATCGTGAGGTTATAATTGGGAATGAGCAGTTCTTC.

The rearrangement uses TRBV10-3 and TRBJ2-5; TRBD2 matches at 9 bases. J was trimmed by 5 bases and V by 10 bases; bases with no gene match: 11. Germline V gene sequence: CDR1 ENHRY, CDR2 SYGVKD. The CDR3 extends over 14 amino acids. CDR3 coding DNA: TGTGCCACGGAGACAGCGGGGGGCAGGGAGACCCAGTACTTC. It yields the protein CATETAGGRETQYF.

The V call is TRBV4-3, the J call TRBJ2-1; D gene ambiguous. The CDR3 runs 16 residues. Between the trimmed V and J ends, which lost 1 base and 6 bases, there was a span of 16 bases. Germline V gene data show CDR1 as LGHNA and CDR2 as YSLEER. The CDR3: CASSQVMRDPFNEQFF. For the CDR3, the DNA is TGCGCCAGCAGCCAAGTCATGCGTGATCCCTTCAATGAGCAGTTCTTC.

The chain couples TRBV20-1 to TRBJ2-5; D unresolved. V gave up 3 bases and J gave up 5 bases, with 16 bases separating them. Germline V gene sequence: CDR1 DFQATT, CDR2 SNEGSKA (reference sequence). The length of the CDR3 is 14 residues. The CDR3, as DNA: TGCAGTGCTAGTCCTAACACGGAGAGTGAGACCCAGTACTTC. This codes for CSASPNTESETQYF.

The chain combines TRBV9 with TRBJ1-5, with D unresolved. Germline lookup yields CDR1 SGDLS and CDR2 YYNGEE. Deletions cut 2 bases from V and 3 bases from J, with 12 bases between. There are 15 residues in the CDR3. The CDR3 spells CASSVSGLNNQPQHF. The CDR3 coding sequence is TGTGCCAGCAGCGTCAGCGGACTGAACAATCAGCCCCAGCATTTT.

The chain links TRBV10-1 to TRBJ2-7; D is uncertain. From germline, CDR1 is WNHNN and CDR2 SYGVQD (reference sequence). Trimming took off 3 bases at V and 0 bases at J, with 12 bases between the two ends. The CDR3 spans 15 residues. CDR3: CASSEGPHPSYEQYF. The CDR3 DNA reads TGCGCCAGCAGTGAAGGCCCTCACCCCTCCTACGAGCAGTACTTC.